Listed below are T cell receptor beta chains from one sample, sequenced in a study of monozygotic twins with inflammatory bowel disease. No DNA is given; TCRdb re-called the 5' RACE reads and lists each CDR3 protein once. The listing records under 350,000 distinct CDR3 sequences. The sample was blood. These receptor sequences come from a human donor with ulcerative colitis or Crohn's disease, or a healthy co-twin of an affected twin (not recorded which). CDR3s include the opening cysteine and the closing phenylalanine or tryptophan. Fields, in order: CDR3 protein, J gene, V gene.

CSATRLGQGAGNTIYF	TRBJ1-3	TRBV20-1
CASREGPTRGYEQYF	TRBJ2-7	TRBV28
CASSQPGQGEQYF	TRBJ2-7	TRBV3-1
CAWSVTGAGEQYF	TRBJ2-7	TRBV30
CASNLEGLVETQYF	TRBJ2-5	TRBV3-1
CASSWRTSYNEQFF	TRBJ2-1	TRBV5-1
CASSVALGNTEAFF	TRBJ1-1	TRBV9
CASSNRDGTGELFF	TRBJ2-2	TRBV7-3
CASSFGLAGGTGELFF	TRBJ2-2	TRBV5-1
CASSPNKGHYGYTF	TRBJ1-2	TRBV7-9
CASSVEQETQYF	TRBJ2-5	TRBV9
CASSLSRTRSYEQYF	TRBJ2-7	TRBV28
CASSDRGRTGLFF	TRBJ2-2	TRBV30
CSAKREGGREQFF	TRBJ2-1	TRBV29-1
CASSLASRDNTEAFF	TRBJ1-1	TRBV5-1
CSVVGLQGDNQPQHF	TRBJ1-5	TRBV29-1
CATSDFTEQETQYF	TRBJ2-5	TRBV24-1
CAIKRGQDLAGRTDTQYF	TRBJ2-3	TRBV10-3
CSARDPLGLAREQFF	TRBJ2-1	TRBV20-1
CASSNLASGTGQEQYF	TRBJ2-7	TRBV5-1
CASSQRLAGGADTQYF	TRBJ2-3	TRBV3-1
CATSDPGQGPDTQYF	TRBJ2-3	TRBV24-1
CASSPPPLAGGGTDTQYF	TRBJ2-3	TRBV9
CASSSTSGSWDEQFF	TRBJ2-1	TRBV7-7
CASSRGQGFHEQYF	TRBJ2-7	TRBV14
CATSDPQLPYEQYF	TRBJ2-7	TRBV24-1
CASSLRTDQPQHF	TRBJ1-5	TRBV7-2
CASSYSRDRGHEQYF	TRBJ2-7	TRBV6-5
CAISAGTVYNEQFF	TRBJ2-1	TRBV10-3
CASSFFEREIYEQFF	TRBJ2-1	TRBV12-3/TRBV12-4
CSASRRNLIVNTIYF	TRBJ1-3	TRBV20-1
CASSSHRDRCEKLFF	TRBJ1-4	TRBV21-1
CASSQLRPRLAALTETQYF	TRBJ2-5	TRBV6-1
CASSFLPRQGNEQYF	TRBJ2-7	TRBV6-5
CASSLGTLMVYEQYF	TRBJ2-7	TRBV5-1
CASSWEMGGETQYF	TRBJ2-5	TRBV5-1
CASWGAGGTDTQYF	TRBJ2-3	TRBV6-6